This TCR beta chain was profiled in a study of response to subunit inactivated influenza vaccine. The CDR3 runs to 13 residues. CDR1 and CDR2 from the germline V gene are LNHNV and YYDKDF (reference sequence). Trimming left V 1 base short and J 4 bases short, with 4 bases between. At least ten counts were recorded for this clonotype. Via MiXCR, TCRdb re-called the RT-PCR reads, giving one row per CDR3 protein. The sample consists of around 520,000 distinct CDR3 sequences, roughly 12% of them appearing once. The sample in question was PBMCs from blood, obtained on the day of vaccination. The chain combines TRBV15 with TRBJ2-2; D remains unclear. This clonotype was sampled from a man aged 45-65 years who received an inactivated influenza vaccine. CDR3 protein: CATSRALTGELFF. As DNA, the CDR3 is TGTGCCACCAGCAGAGCCCTCACCGGGGAGCTGTTTTTT. Full variable domain (outside the CDR3, taken from reference TRBV15 and TRBJ2-2): DAMVIQNPRYQVTQFGKPVTLSCSQTLNHNVMYWYQQKSSQAPKLLFHYYDKDFNNEADTPDNFQSRRPNTSFCFLDIRSPGLGDTAMYLCATSRALTGELFFGEGSRLTVL.